The 11 T cell receptor beta chains below come from one sample, sequenced in a study of monozygotic twins with cystic fibrosis. This table comes from immunoSEQ multiplex PCR, and its TCRdb copy is limited to in-frame clones, with some not included. This table holds fewer than 30,000 clones, about 96% found once. What was sequenced was blood. Every receptor here comes from a girl aged 2 to 10 with cystic fibrosis.

The chain couples TRBV28 to TRBJ1-5, with TRBD1 identical over 8 bases. Germline CDR1 is MDHEN and CDR2 is SYDVKM. There are 16 residues in the CDR3. The ends lost 7 bases at V and 6 bases at J; junction bases unmatched: 14. CDR3 residues: CASTHPGGTGIQPQHF. The DNA for the CDR3 is TGTGCCAGCACCCACCCCGGGGGGACAGGTATTCAGCCCCAGCATTTT.

This chain links TRBV18 with TRBJ1-5, with 8 bases aligning to TRBD1. From germline, CDR1 is KGHSH and CDR2 LQKENI. V shed 5 bases and J 6 bases; nucleotides not matched to a gene: 6. The CDR3 spans 14 residues. The CDR3 region is CASSYDRGTQPQHF. The CDR3 DNA follows: TGTGCCAGCTCATACGACAGGGGAACTCAGCCCCAGCATTTT.

This clone appeared a single time. This chain joins TRBV6-1 and TRBJ1-3; TRBD1 matches at 7 bases. V gave up 5 bases and J gave up 4 bases; unmatched junction bases: 8. This CDR3 is 15 amino acids long. Per germline, CDR1 MNHNS and CDR2 SASEGT. CDR3 nucleotide sequence: TGTGCCAGCAGTAATTCCGGGACAGAAGGAAACACCATATATTTT. Amino acid sequence: CASSNSGTEGNTIYF.

This rearrangement joins TRBV5-1 to TRBJ2-1, with 7 bases aligning to TRBD2. V trimming: 3 bases; J trimming: 7 bases; junction bases outside the gene matches: 10. This CDR3 is built from 15 residues. Germline CDR1 is SGHRS and CDR2 is YFSETQ. The CDR3 sequence: CASSSGGGLGNEQFF. In nucleotides, the CDR3 is TGCGCCAGCAGCTCCGGGGGAGGACTAGGGAATGAGCAGTTCTTC. Looking up the rest from reference TRBV5-1 and TRBJ2-1 gives the full variable domain: KAGVTQTPRYLIKTRGQQVTLSCSPISGHRSVSWYQQTPGQGLQFLFEYFSETQRNKGNFPGRFSGRQFSNSRSEMNVSTLELGDSALYLCASSSGGGLGNEQFFGPGTRLTVL.

The chain links TRBV9 to TRBJ2-3; D not resolved. The CDR3 spans 13 residues. Germline CDR1 is SGDLS and CDR2 is YYNGEE. Between the trimmed V and J ends, which lost 4 bases and 3 bases, there was a span of 9 bases. CDR3 coding DNA: TGTGCCAGCAGCCAGACCAGAACAGATACGCAGTATTTT. This encodes CASSQTRTDTQYF.

The chain combines TRBV11-3 with TRBJ2-7, with 7 bases fitting TRBD2. The CDR3 has 15 residues. Trimming removed 1 base from V and 5 bases from J; junction bases left unmatched: 8. The germline V gene encodes CDR1 SGHNT and CDR2 YENEEA. The CDR3 loop reads CASSLGLAVLNEQYF. DNA for the CDR3: TGTGCCAGCAGCTTAGGGCTAGCGGTTCTGAACGAGCAGTACTTC.

The gene calls are TRBV6-5 and TRBJ1-5; a weak D match, TRBD1 (6 bases). Deletions cut 7 bases from V and 7 bases from J, with 17 bases between. The CDR3 is made up of 14 amino acids. CDR1 is MNHEY, CDR2 SVGAGI, per germline. CDR3 nucleotides: TGTGCCAGCACCCGGGTACAGGGTGGACAGCCCCAGCATTTT. The encoded protein is CASTRVQGGQPQHF.

The chain is built from TRBV6-4 and TRBJ2-1; D unclear. The germline V and J ends were trimmed by 0 bases and 9 bases, with 9 bases remaining between them. The V gene's germline CDR1 is MRHNA and CDR2 SNTAGT. This CDR3 is 13 amino acids long. The CDR3 loop reads CASSDSNPGEQFF. The CDR3 DNA reads as TGTGCCAGCAGTGACTCGAATCCGGGTGAGCAGTTCTTC.

CDR3 nucleotides: TGTGCCAGCAGCCCAAGAGGTGAGCAGTTCTTC. It is translated as CASSPRGEQFF. The V and J genes are TRBV7-2 and TRBJ2-1; D is unresolved. The CDR3 spans 11 residues. Between the trimmed V and J ends, which lost 5 bases and 9 bases, there was a span of 8 bases. Germline V gene data show CDR1 as SGHTA and CDR2 as FQGNSA.

The rearrangement joins TRBV18 to TRBJ2-7; 10 bases align to TRBD2. The trim removed 2 bases at V and 6 bases at J, leaving 7 bases unmatched. CDR3 size: 15 residues. Germline V gene sequence: CDR1 KGHSH, CDR2 LQKENI. The CDR3 DNA is TGTGCCAGCTCACCAGAGCGGGAGGGCTCTCCCGAGCAGTACTTC. As protein: CASSPEREGSPEQYF.

The chain links TRBV5-6 to TRBJ2-7; TRBD2 agrees at 11 bases. This CDR3 is 16 amino acids long. V lost 4 bases and J lost 4; bases outside the gene matches: 10. CDR1 is SGHDT, CDR2 YYEEEE, per germline. CDR3 bases: TGTGCCAGCAGCCAACTTAGCGGGAGGGCCAGATACGAGCAGTACTTC. This codes for CASSQLSGRARYEQYF.